Below are 24 T cell receptor beta chains sequenced from a single sample in a study of OX40 agonist ivuxolimab in advanced cancers. The protocol was immunoSEQ multiplex PCR, while the TCRdb copy is restricted to in-frame clones and leaves out a portion. This table has about 79,000 clones, approximately 86% appearing once. The material was CD4+ or CD8+ T cells sorted from blood, obtained in a trial of the OX40 agonist ivuxolimab. The receptors were gathered from an adult with an advanced solid tumor such as melanoma, head and neck, liver or kidney cancer.

The chain employs TRBV19 and TRBJ1-5; D gene uncertain. V was cut by 3 bases and J by 1 base, with 7 bases left in between. Germline CDR1 reads LNHDA; CDR2 reads SQIVND (reference sequence). The CDR3 has 14 amino acids. The CDR3 loop is CASSIGPSNQPQHF. The CDR3 DNA follows: TGTGCCAGTAGTATCGGACCGAGCAATCAGCCCCAGCATTTT. The whole variable domain, remainder taken from reference TRBV19 and TRBJ1-5, is DGGITQSPKYLFRKEGQNVTLSCEQNLNHDAMYWYRQDPGQGLRLIYYSQIVNDFQKGDIAEGYSVSREKKESFPLTVTSAQKNPTAFYLCASSIGPSNQPQHFGDGTRLSIL.

The chain recombines TRBV28 with TRBJ1-2; D gene uncertain. CDR1 and CDR2 (germline): MDHEN, SYDVKM. Trimming shortened V by 2 bases and J by 3 bases, and 10 bases separated the two germline ends. CDR3 length: 14 residues. CDR3: CASSLDRKYYGYTF. In DNA, the CDR3 is TGTGCCAGCAGTTTAGATAGAAAATACTATGGCTACACCTTC.

The rearrangement uses TRBV25-1 and TRBJ2-7; 10 nucleotides align to TRBD1. This CDR3 comprises 15 residues. CDR1 and CDR2 from the germline V gene are MGHDK and SYGVNS. Trimming at V came to 2 bases and at J to 5 bases, leaving 6 bases not matched to a gene. The CDR3 region has the DNA TGTGCCAGCAGTGAAGTTGCCGGGACAGGGGACGAGCAGTACTTC. Translation gives CASSEVAGTGDEQYF.

V gene TRBV2 combines with J gene TRBJ1-5, with 8 bases lining up with TRBD1. CDR3 length equals 15 residues. J gave up 1 base and V 6 bases, and 5 bases lay outside the gene matches. Germline V lookup: CDR1 SNHLY, CDR2 FYNNEI. CDR3 nucleotide sequence: TGTGCCAGCAGGACCGGGACAGGCAGCAATCAGCCCCAGCATTTT. Translated: CASRTGTGSNQPQHF.

The count of this clone is one. V gene TRBV28 combines with J gene TRBJ2-5, with D possibly called TRBD1 or TRBD2 (5 bases each). The CDR3 spans 14 residues. The germline V and J ends were trimmed by 3 bases and 4 bases, with 12 bases remaining between them. Germline-derived CDR1 and CDR2 are MDHEN and SYDVKM. The CDR3 DNA reads TGTGCCAGCAGTTTCTACGGGACGGGAGAGACCCAGTACTTC. Translation gives CASSFYGTGETQYF. The variable domain in full, completed from reference TRBV28 and TRBJ2-5, reads DVKVTQSSRYLVKRTGEKVFLECVQDMDHENMFWYRQDPGLGLRLIYFSYDVKMKEKGDIPEGYSVSREKKERFSLILESASTNQTSMYLCASSFYGTGETQYFGPGTRLLVL.

The rearrangement uses TRBV28 and TRBJ1-2, with D unresolved. The CDR3 runs 14 residues. V was clipped by 6 bases and J by 2 bases, with 13 bases between them. Looked up from germline, CDR1 is MDHEN and CDR2 is SYDVKM. The CDR3 loop is CASSPLWTNYGYTF. In DNA, the CDR3 is TGTGCCAGCAGCCCACTCTGGACCAACTATGGCTACACCTTC.

The chain combines TRBV2 with TRBJ1-2; 8 bases agree with TRBD1. After removal of 8 bases from V and 5 bases from J, the junction contained 13 bases not matched to a gene. CDR1 and CDR2 (germline): SNHLY, FYNNEI. This CDR3 contains 15 residues. The CDR3 sequence is CASSGVDRAGYGYTF. Written as DNA, the CDR3 is TGTGCCAGCTCGGGTGTGGACAGGGCTGGTTATGGCTACACCTTC.

The chain employs TRBV28 and TRBJ2-7; D call uncertain. V was shortened by 1 base and J by 0 bases, with 13 bases between the two germline ends. The germline V gene encodes CDR1 MDHEN and CDR2 SYDVKM. The CDR3 consists of 16 residues. CDR3 in amino acids: CASSLSTAESSYEQYF. The CDR3, as DNA: TGTGCCAGCAGTTTATCGACGGCGGAGAGCTCCTACGAGCAGTACTTC.

Here the CDR3 reads CASSNYRADRVYEQYF. DNA for the CDR3: TGTGCCAGCAGTAATTATCGGGCAGACCGAGTTTACGAGCAGTACTTC. The rearrangement links TRBV27 to TRBJ2-5; no clear D gene. The J call may be mistaken, given a closer DNA end match to TRBJ2-7. The CDR3 loop spans 16 amino acids. Germline V gene sequence: CDR1 MNHEY, CDR2 SMNVEV (reference sequence).

Only one count was recorded for this clone. The chain uses TRBV30 and TRBJ1-2; D might be TRBD1 (6 bases). Germline V CDR1 and CDR2: GTSNPN, SVGIG (reference sequence). V lost 7 bases to trimming and J lost 3 bases, with 15 bases between them. The CDR3 is 13 amino acids. CDR3 DNA: TGTGCCTTTCGGGGGGGGCCTGACTATGGCTACACCTTC. Translated, it gives CAFRGGPDYGYTF.

The chain is built from TRBV2 and TRBJ2-7; D is ambiguous. Trimming removed 3 bases from V and 3 bases from J, with 9 bases in between. Germline loops: CDR1 SNHLY, CDR2 FYNNEI. This CDR3 is 13 amino acids long. This CDR3 is CASSDGQNYEQYF. In nucleotides, the CDR3 is TGTGCCAGCAGTGATGGGCAGAACTACGAGCAGTACTTC.

The rearrangement uses TRBV27 and TRBJ2-3; no firm D call. This CDR3 has 13 amino acids. Germline V gene lookup returns CDR1 MNHEY and CDR2 SMNVEV (reference sequence). V was cut by 8 bases and J by 0 bases, with 9 bases left in between. The CDR3 reads CASGLGSTDTQYF. The CDR3 coding sequence is TGTGCCAGCGGGTTGGGGAGCACAGATACGCAGTATTTT.

The V call is TRBV11-2, the J call TRBJ2-1; D is possibly TRBD2 (6 bases). CDR1 is SGHAT and CDR2 is FQNNGV in the germline V gene. CDR3 length: 14 amino acids. V shed 8 bases and J shed 5 bases, with 16 bases lying between them. The CDR3 bases are TGTGCCAGCGGGGTGGCGGGAAGGGACAATGAGCAGTTCTTC. This translates into CASGVAGRDNEQFF.

This chain joins TRBV19 and TRBJ2-7; 7 nucleotides match TRBD2. The germline gives CDR1 LNHDA, CDR2 SQIVND (reference sequence). There are 16 residues in the CDR3. J was trimmed by 4 bases and V by 1 base; bases with no gene match: 10. Written as DNA, the CDR3 is TGTGCCAGTAGTATAGGCGGGGGTCTTTCGAGTTACGAGCAGTACTTC. It yields the protein CASSIGGGLSSYEQYF.

The gene calls are TRBV9 and TRBJ1-2; D perhaps matches TRBD1 (5 bases). V was pared by 4 bases and J by 4 bases, with 14 bases between. CDR3 length: 14 residues. The V gene's germline CDR1 is SGDLS and CDR2 YYNGEE. The CDR3 reads CASSPPREGYGYTF. The CDR3, as DNA: TGTGCCAGCAGCCCCCCCAGGGAGGGCTATGGCTACACCTTC.

The chain is built from TRBV7-9 and TRBJ2-1; possible D gene TRBD1, 5 bases. Per germline, CDR1 SEHNR and CDR2 FQNEAQ (reference sequence). There are 16 residues in the CDR3. Trimming pared 5 bases from V and 0 bases from J, leaving 14 bases between. This CDR3 is CASSDDSFLSYNEQFF. The CDR3 bases are TGTGCCAGCAGCGACGACAGTTTCCTCTCCTACAATGAGCAGTTCTTC.

This clone was picked up one time. The gene calls are TRBV27 and TRBJ2-5; D ambiguous. The DNA end is a closer match to TRBJ2-7, so the J assignment may be wrong. The CDR3 sequence is 11 residues long. CDR1 is MNHEY, CDR2 SMNVEV, per germline (reference sequence). The CDR3 nucleotides read TGTGCCAGCAGTACTTCCTACGAGCAGTACTTC. It yields the protein CASSTSYEQYF.

This rearrangement joins TRBV2 to TRBJ2-7, with TRBD1 as a possible D gene (6 bases). CDR3 length: 15 residues. Deletions cut 7 bases from V and 4 bases from J, with 20 bases between. CDR1 and CDR2 (germline): SNHLY, FYNNEI. CDR3 loop: CASKSRTAPEYEQYF. In nucleotides, the CDR3 is TGTGCCAGCAAGTCCAGGACAGCGCCCGAATACGAGCAGTACTTC.

This chain connects TRBV4-1 to TRBJ2-5, with TRBD2 as a possible D gene (6 bases). Germline values: CDR1 MGHRA, CDR2 YSYEKL. There are 15 residues in the CDR3. V was pared by 2 bases and J by 4 bases, with 14 bases between. The chain's CDR3 is CASSQSRGSGETQYF. The CDR3 bases are TGCGCCAGCAGCCAATCCCGAGGTAGCGGAGAGACCCAGTACTTC.

The chain employs TRBV6-1 and TRBJ2-1; perhaps TRBD1 as D (5 bases). The germline V and J ends were trimmed by 8 bases and 2 bases, with 16 bases remaining between them. Looked up from germline, CDR1 is MNHNS and CDR2 is SASEGT. The CDR3 consists of 15 residues. The CDR3 region is CASCGTRQPYNEQFF. CDR3 in DNA: TGTGCCAGCTGTGGAACGCGACAGCCCTACAATGAGCAGTTCTTC.

The V and J genes are TRBV7-9 and TRBJ1-4; no firm D call. Germline lookup yields CDR1 SEHNR and CDR2 FQNEAQ (reference sequence). V lost 5 bases to trimming and J lost 7 bases, with 11 bases between them. The CDR3 has 13 residues. The CDR3 loop is CASSPQNVEKLFF. CDR3 in DNA: TGTGCCAGCAGCCCACAAAATGTTGAAAAACTGTTTTTT.

The rearrangement uses TRBV7-2 and TRBJ2-5, with TRBD2 matching 9 bases. The CDR3 is made up of 16 amino acids. Trimming cost V 5 bases and J 5 bases; bases outside gene matches: 12. Germline values: CDR1 SGHTA, CDR2 FQGNSA. CDR3 residues: CASSQGTSRLGETQYF. The CDR3 bases are TGTGCCAGCAGCCAAGGGACTAGCCGCCTTGGGGAGACCCAGTACTTC.

A note on this clone: The junction differs from germline at one of its ends, possibly a read error. This specimen includes other DNA sequences encoding the same CDR3. The chain is built from TRBV7-8 and TRBJ1-2; D is possibly TRBD1 (6 bases). Per germline, CDR1 SGHVS and CDR2 FQNEAQ. The CDR3 totals 16 residues. This CDR3 reads CASSSSITTGKGGYTF. The CDR3 region has the DNA TGCGCCAGCAGTTCGTCTATAACAACAGGGAAGGGCGGCTACACCTTC. The full variable domain, with the rest looked up from reference TRBV7-8 and TRBJ1-2, is GAGVSQSPRYKVAKRGQDVALRCDPISGHVSLFWYQQALGQGPEFLTYFQNEAQLDKSGLPSDRFFAERPEGSVSTLKIQRTQQEDSAVYLCASSSSITTGKGGYTFGSGTRLTVV.

The chain carries TRBV5-6 and TRBJ1-1; D remains unclear. Trimming took 6 bases from V and 5 from J, leaving 14 bases between them. CDR1 and CDR2 from the germline V gene are SGHDT and YYEEEE. CDR3 length: 13 amino acids. CDR3 in amino acids: CASTIGKFTEAFF. The CDR3 DNA reads as TGTGCCAGCACCATAGGGAAATTTACTGAAGCTTTCTTT.